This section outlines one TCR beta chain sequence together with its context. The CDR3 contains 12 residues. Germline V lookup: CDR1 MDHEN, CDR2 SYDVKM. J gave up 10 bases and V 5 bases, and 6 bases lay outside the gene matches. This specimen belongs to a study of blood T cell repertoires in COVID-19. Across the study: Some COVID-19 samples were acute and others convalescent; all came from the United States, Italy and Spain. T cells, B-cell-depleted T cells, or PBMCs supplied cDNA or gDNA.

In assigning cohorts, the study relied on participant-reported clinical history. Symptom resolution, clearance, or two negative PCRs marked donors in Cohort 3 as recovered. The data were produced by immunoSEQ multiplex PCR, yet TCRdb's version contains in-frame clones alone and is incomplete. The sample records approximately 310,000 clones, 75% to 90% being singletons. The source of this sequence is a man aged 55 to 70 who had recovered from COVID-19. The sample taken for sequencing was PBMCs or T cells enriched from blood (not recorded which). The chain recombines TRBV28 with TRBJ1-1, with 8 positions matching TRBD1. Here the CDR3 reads CASSTLTGGAFF. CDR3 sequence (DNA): TGTGCCAGCAGTACCCTTACAGGGGGAGCTTTCTTT.